The 10 T cell receptor beta chains presented below share a single source sample, sequenced in a study of blood T cell repertoires in COVID-19. Only in-frame clones appear in the TCRdb table, and some are missing; sequencing was by immunoSEQ multiplex PCR. The table shows roughly 290,000 clones, with around 89% occurring only once. Sequencing was performed on peripheral blood. The receptors were gathered from a woman in her fifties or sixties with acute or convalescent COVID-19.

This clone was picked up one time. The chain links TRBV7-2 to TRBJ1-5; D gene ambiguous. Trimming took 1 base from V and 6 from J, leaving 10 bases between them. This CDR3 is 14 amino acids long. From germline, CDR1 is SGHTA and CDR2 FQGNSA. CDR3 bases: TGTGCCAGCAGCTTAGGGCTGGTCATTCAGCCCCAGCATTTT. Amino acid sequence: CASSLGLVIQPQHF. Looking up the rest from reference TRBV7-2 and TRBJ1-5 gives the full variable domain: GAGVSQSPSNKVTEKGKDVELRCDPISGHTALYWYRQSLGQGLEFLIYFQGNSAPDKSGLPSDRFSAERTGGSVSTLTIQRTQQEDSAVYLCASSLGLVIQPQHFGDGTRLSIL.

V and J are TRBV23-1 and TRBJ2-3; no reliable D call. TRBV23-1 is designated an ORF whose function remains uncertain. CDR3 length equals 16 residues. Deletions cut 10 bases from V and 2 bases from J, with 22 bases between. CDR3 coding DNA: TGCGCCACCAAGTCCCTTCCCCGGCAGGCCACAGATACGCAGTATTTT. Protein: CATKSLPRQATDTQYF.

This clone was found once. The genes are TRBV4-2 and TRBJ1-5, with TRBD1 as a possible D gene (5 bases). Deletions cut 0 bases from V and 3 bases from J, with 9 bases between. The germline V gene encodes CDR1 LGHNA and CDR2 YNFKEQ. The CDR3 has 15 residues. The CDR3 nucleotides read TGTGCCAGCAGCCAAGATTTTGGGGCCAATCAGCCCCAGCATTTT. It encodes CASSQDFGANQPQHF.

Concerning this clone itself: The same CDR3 can be traced to other DNA sequences in this sample. The V gene is TRBV5-1, the J gene TRBJ1-3; tentatively, D is TRBD1 (6 bases). The V gene's germline CDR1 is SGHRS and CDR2 YFSETQ. V lost 0 bases, J lost 2 bases, and 9 bases lay in between. The CDR3 loop spans 15 amino acids. DNA for the CDR3: TGCGCCAGCAGCTTGGTCGCAGGGGCTGGAAACACCATATATTTT. Translating gives CASSLVAGAGNTIYF.

The rearrangement joins TRBV9 to TRBJ1-5, with 7 bases lining up with TRBD1. This CDR3 has 17 amino acids. The germline V gene encodes CDR1 SGDLS and CDR2 YYNGEE. V gave up 3 bases and J gave up 4 bases; unmatched junction bases: 13. The CDR3 loop reads CASSAHDRASPNQPQHF. The CDR3 DNA follows: TGTGCCAGCAGCGCCCATGACAGGGCTTCTCCTAATCAGCCCCAGCATTTT.

This clone was detected only once. The rearrangement joins TRBV7-8 to TRBJ2-1, with D tentatively TRBD2 (7 bases). CDR1 and CDR2 from the germline V gene are SGHVS and FQNEAQ. CDR3 length: 15 residues. Trimming pared 6 bases from V and 9 bases from J, leaving 21 bases between. DNA for the CDR3: TGTGCCAGCAGTTACGACAGGCGTGCGGGAGCTGAGCAGTTCTTC. Translation gives CASSYDRRAGAEQFF.

In its sample, this clone was seen once. V usage is TRBV13 and J usage is TRBJ2-7, with TRBD2 identical over 13 bases. The length of the CDR3 is 15 residues. The J segment lost 6 bases and the V segment lost 1 base, leaving 3 bases of the junction unmatched. The V gene's germline CDR1 is PRHDT and CDR2 FYEKMQ (reference sequence). As DNA, the CDR3 is TGTGCCAGCAGCTTAGCCACTAGCGGGAGGGTCGAGCAGTACTTC. This sequence encodes CASSLATSGRVEQYF.

This sequence joins TRBV6-5 and TRBJ1-1, with 8 bases identical to TRBD1. The CDR3 runs 13 residues. V lost 5 bases, J lost 10 bases, and 9 bases stayed unmatched. Germline loops: CDR1 MNHEY, CDR2 SVGAGI. The CDR3 DNA is TGTGCCAGCAGTCCACAGGGGGTGGGGGGAGCTTTCTTT. This sequence encodes CASSPQGVGGAFF.

V is TRBV14 and J is TRBJ1-3; no reliable D call. The CDR3 spans 14 residues. The germline CDR1 and CDR2 sequences are SGHDN and FVKESK. Trimming pared 1 base from V and 4 bases from J, leaving 8 bases between. The CDR3 is CASSQGGKGNTIYF. The CDR3 region has the DNA TGTGCCAGCAGCCAAGGAGGGAAGGGAAACACCATATATTTT.

The rearrangement uses TRBV2 and TRBJ1-2; D might be TRBD1 (5 bases). V dropped 6 bases and J dropped 7 bases, with 6 bases sitting between them. The germline V gene has CDR1 SNHLY and CDR2 FYNNEI. The CDR3 contains 10 residues. CDR3 coding DNA: TGTGCCAGCAGCGGGGGTGGCTACACCTTC. It specifies CASSGGGYTF.